One sample yielded the 3 T cell receptor beta chains listed below, sequenced in a study of CD8+ T cells in alopecia areata (dated by TCRdb to 2017 to 2018). Receptor amplification or capture employed the immunoSEQ multiplex PCR assay. RNA was extracted from all samples and reverse transcribed into cDNA as template for TCR sequencing. TCRdb obtained this table from immuneACCESS and retained in-frame rearrangements with V and J assigned. These tables miss some clones; where compared with another copy, unresolved V genes account for less than half of the shortfall, and the remainder is unexplained. This sample has 2,500 to 3,000 clones, none of them a singleton. Roughly half of the sample goes to the ten largest clones. The sequencing input was lesional skin. All receptors come from a C3H/HeJ mouse with alopecia areata. The haplotype of this strain at the MHC is H2-k.

There are many counts of this clone. The germline and genes are mouse ones. The CDR3 end is not reached by the read, which stops 4 residues before it; the germline J gene fills it in. The V call is TRBV19, the J call TRBJ2-5; D is undetermined. Germline V gene sequence: CDR1 FNHDT, CDR2 SITEND (reference sequence). The CDR3 spans 13 residues. The V and J ends lost 1 base and 0 bases respectively, with 3 bases between them. The covered CDR3 bases are TGTGCCAGCAGTATACTTAACCAAGAC. Its protein is CASSILNQD. Given in full, the CDR3 is CASSILNQDTQYF.

As concerns this clone: Only one base separates this from a far larger clonotype, so it likely reflects a read error. The listed genes are named as in mouse. With the read ending 4 residues before the CDR3 end, the germline J gene is used to fill in that end. The same CDR3 can be traced to other DNA sequences in this sample. The chain carries TRBV13-1 and TRBJ1-2, with D uncertain. CDR3 length: 13 residues. Trimming removed 4 bases at V and 2 bases at J, with 9 bases between. From germline, CDR1 is NSHNY and CDR2 SYGAGN. Incomplete CDR3 DNA: TGTGCCAGCAGTCTGGGTGCGAACTCC. The encoded protein is CASSLGANS. The CDR3, in full, reads CASSLGANSDYTF.

This clone was counted at least ten times. The genes and germline here are from mouse. Incomplete CDR3 DNA: TGTGCCAGCAGTATAGGGGGCAAA. It codes for CASSIGGK. In full, the CDR3 is CASSIGGKEVFF. The V and J genes are TRBV19 and TRBJ1-1; tentative D call: TRBD1 (5 bases). Read coverage stops 4 residues before the CDR3 terminus; the germline J gene supplies the remainder. The CDR3 runs 12 residues. Germline V gene sequence: CDR1 FNHDT, CDR2 SITEND (reference sequence).